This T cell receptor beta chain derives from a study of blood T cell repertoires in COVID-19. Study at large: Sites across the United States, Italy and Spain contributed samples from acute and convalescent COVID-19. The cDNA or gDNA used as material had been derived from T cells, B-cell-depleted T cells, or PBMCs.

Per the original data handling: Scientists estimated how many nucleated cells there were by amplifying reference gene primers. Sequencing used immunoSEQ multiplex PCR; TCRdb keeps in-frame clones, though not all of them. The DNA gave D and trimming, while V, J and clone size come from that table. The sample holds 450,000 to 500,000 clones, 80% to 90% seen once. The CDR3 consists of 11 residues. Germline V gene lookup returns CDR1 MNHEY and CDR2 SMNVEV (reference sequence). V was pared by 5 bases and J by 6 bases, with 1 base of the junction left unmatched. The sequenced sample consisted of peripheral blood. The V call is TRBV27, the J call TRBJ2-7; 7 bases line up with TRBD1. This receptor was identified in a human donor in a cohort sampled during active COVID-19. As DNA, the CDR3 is TGTGCCAGCAGTGCAGGGGGCGAGCAGTACTTC. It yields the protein CASSAGGEQYF.